This TCR beta chain stems from a study of human CD4 T cells and Enterobacteriaceae. This clone qualifies as medium-sized. Deep-level sequencing, detecting one cell in 200,000, covered ex vivo memory CD4+. Profiling relied on immunoSEQ multiplex PCR, and the TCRdb table lists in-frame clones only, not all of them. The repertoire holds about 27,000 clones, with approximately 81% as singletons. Memory CD4+ T cells were sorted as all CD4+ cells except CD45RA+CCR7+CD95- naive cells, over 98% pure. Total CD4+ T cells and monocytes came from CD4/CD14 microbead positive selection. Sorted cells lacked CD8+, CD14+, CD16+, CD56+, CD19+ and CD25-bright cells. This CDR3 comprises 14 residues. Germline assignment: CDR1 MGHRA and CDR2 YSYEKL. The ends were cut back, 0 bases at V and 5 bases at J, with 7 bases in the middle.

The rearrangement joins TRBV4-1 to TRBJ1-4; D is unclear. Sequenced: memory CD4+ T cells from blood. This TCR was sampled from a human donor in good health. As DNA, the CDR3 is TGCGCCAGCAGCCAAGACCCTCTCAATGAAAAACTGTTTTTT. Protein product: CASSQDPLNEKLFF.